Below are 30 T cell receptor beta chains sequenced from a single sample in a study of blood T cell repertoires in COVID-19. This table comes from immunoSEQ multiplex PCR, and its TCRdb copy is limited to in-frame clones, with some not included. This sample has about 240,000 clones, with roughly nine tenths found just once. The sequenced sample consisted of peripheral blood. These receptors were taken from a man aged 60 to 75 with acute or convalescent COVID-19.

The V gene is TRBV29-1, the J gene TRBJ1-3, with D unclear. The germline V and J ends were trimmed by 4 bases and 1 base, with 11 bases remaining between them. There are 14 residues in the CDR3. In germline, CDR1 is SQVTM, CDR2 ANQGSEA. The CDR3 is CSVGEDGSGNTIYF. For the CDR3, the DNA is TGCAGCGTTGGAGAAGACGGGTCTGGAAACACCATATATTTT. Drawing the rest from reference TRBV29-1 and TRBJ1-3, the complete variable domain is SAVISQKPSRDICQRGTSLTIQCQVDSQVTMMFWYRQQPGQSLTLIATANQGSEATYESGFVIDKFPISRPNLTFSTLTVSNMSPEDSSIYLCSVGEDGSGNTIYFGEGSWLTVV.

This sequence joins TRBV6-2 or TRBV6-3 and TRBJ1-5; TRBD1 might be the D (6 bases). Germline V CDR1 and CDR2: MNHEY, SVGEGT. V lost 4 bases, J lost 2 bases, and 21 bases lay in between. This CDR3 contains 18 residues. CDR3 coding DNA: TGTGCCAGCAGTTTCCGACCACAGGGCACTGGGGGCAATCAGCCCCAGCATTTT. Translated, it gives CASSFRPQGTGGNQPQHF.

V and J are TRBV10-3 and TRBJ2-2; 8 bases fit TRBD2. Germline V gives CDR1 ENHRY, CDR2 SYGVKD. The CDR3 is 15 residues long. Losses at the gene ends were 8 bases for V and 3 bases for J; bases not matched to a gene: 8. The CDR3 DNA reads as TGTGCCATCCCCAGCGGGAGTGGGGACACCGGGGAGCTGTTTTTT. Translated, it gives CAIPSGSGDTGELFF.

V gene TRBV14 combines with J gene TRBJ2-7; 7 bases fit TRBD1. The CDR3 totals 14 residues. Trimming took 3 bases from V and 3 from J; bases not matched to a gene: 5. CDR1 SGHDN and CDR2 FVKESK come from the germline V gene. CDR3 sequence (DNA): TGTGCCAGCAGCCACCGGGACAGCGGCTACGAGCAGTACTTC. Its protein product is CASSHRDSGYEQYF.

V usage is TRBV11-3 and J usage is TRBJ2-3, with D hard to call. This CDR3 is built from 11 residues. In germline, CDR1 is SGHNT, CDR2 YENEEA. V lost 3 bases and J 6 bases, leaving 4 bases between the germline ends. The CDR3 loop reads CASSFGDTQYF. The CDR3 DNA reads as TGTGCCAGCAGCTTCGGGGATACGCAGTATTTT.

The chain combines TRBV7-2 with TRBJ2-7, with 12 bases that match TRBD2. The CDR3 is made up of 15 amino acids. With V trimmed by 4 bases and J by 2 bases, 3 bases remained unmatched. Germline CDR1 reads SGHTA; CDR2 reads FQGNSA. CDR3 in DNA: TGTGCCAGCAGCTCCGGACTAGCGGGACCCTACGAGCAGTACTTC. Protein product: CASSSGLAGPYEQYF. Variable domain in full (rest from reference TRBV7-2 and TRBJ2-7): GAGVSQSPSNKVTEKGKDVELRCDPISGHTALYWYRQSLGQGLEFLIYFQGNSAPDKSGLPSDRFSAERTGGSVSTLTIQRTQQEDSAVYLCASSSGLAGPYEQYFGPGTRLTVT.

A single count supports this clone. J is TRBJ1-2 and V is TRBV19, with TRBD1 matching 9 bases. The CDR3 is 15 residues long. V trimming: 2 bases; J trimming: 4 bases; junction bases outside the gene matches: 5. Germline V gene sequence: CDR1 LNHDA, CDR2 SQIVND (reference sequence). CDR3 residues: CASSIPGQGTYGYTF. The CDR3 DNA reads TGTGCCAGTAGTATACCGGGACAGGGCACCTATGGCTACACCTTC.

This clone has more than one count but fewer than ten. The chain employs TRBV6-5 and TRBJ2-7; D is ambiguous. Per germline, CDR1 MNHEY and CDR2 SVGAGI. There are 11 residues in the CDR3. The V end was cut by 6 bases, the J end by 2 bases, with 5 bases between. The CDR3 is CASRNTYEQYF. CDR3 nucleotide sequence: TGTGCCAGCAGGAACACCTACGAGCAGTACTTC.

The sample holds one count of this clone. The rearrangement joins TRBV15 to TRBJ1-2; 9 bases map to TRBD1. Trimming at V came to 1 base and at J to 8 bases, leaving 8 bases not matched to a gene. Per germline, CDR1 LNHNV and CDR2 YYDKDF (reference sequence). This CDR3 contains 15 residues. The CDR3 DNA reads TGTGCCACCAGCAGAGGGGACAGGGATATATTCGGCTACACCTTC. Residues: CATSRGDRDIFGYTF.

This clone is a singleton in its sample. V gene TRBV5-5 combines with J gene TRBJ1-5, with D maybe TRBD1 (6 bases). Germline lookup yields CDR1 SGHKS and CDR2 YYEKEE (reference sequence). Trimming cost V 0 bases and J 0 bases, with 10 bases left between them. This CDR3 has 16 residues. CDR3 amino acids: CASSLGGPFSNQPQHF. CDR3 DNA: TGTGCCAGCAGCTTGGGGGGGCCCTTTAGCAATCAGCCCCAGCATTTT.

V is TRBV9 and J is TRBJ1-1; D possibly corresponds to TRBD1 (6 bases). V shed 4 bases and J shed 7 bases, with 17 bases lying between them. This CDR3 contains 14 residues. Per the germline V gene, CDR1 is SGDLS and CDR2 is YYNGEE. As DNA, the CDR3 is TGTGCCAGCAGCACCCAACAGGGTTTCGGTGAAGCTTTCTTT. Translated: CASSTQQGFGEAFF.

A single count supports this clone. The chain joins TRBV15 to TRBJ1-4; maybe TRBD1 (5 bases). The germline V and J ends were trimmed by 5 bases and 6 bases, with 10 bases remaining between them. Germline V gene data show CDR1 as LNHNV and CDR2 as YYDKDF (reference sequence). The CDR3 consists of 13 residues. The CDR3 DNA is TGTGCCACCAGCCCCAGGGAGGATGAAAAACTGTTTTTT. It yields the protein CATSPREDEKLFF.

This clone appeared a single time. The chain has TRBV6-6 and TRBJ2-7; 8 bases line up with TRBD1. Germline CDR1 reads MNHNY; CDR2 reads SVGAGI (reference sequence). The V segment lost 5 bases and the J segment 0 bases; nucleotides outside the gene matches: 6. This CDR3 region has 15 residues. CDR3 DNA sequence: TGTGCCAGCAGTCTCGGACAGGGCATCTCCTACGAGCAGTACTTC. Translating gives CASSLGQGISYEQYF.

The CDR3: CASSLKRERAFF. The CDR3 region has the DNA TGTGCCAGCAGTTTAAAGAGGGAACGAGCTTTCTTT. The V and J genes are TRBV28 and TRBJ1-1, with D hard to call. With 2 bases removed from V and 10 bases from J, the gap between germline ends came to 11 bases. In germline, CDR1 is MDHEN, CDR2 SYDVKM. This CDR3 has 12 residues.

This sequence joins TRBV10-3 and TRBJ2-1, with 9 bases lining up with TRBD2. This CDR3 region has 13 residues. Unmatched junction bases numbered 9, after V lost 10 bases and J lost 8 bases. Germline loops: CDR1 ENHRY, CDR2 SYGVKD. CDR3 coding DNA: TGTGCCACTAATAGCGGGAGTTTTTATGAGCAGTTCTTC. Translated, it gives CATNSGSFYEQFF.

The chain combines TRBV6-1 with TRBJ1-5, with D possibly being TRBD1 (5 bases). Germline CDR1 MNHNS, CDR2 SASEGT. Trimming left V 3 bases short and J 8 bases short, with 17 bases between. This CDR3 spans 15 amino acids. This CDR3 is CASSDNSGTWKPQHF. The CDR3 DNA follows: TGTGCCAGCAGTGATAACTCCGGGACTTGGAAGCCCCAGCATTTT.

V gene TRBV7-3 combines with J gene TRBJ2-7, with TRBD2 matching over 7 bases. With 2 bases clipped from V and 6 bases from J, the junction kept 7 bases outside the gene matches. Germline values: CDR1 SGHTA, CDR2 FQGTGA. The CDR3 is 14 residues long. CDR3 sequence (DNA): TGTGCCAGCAGCTTAGGCCCGGGGGGTCGCGAGCAGTACTTC. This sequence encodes CASSLGPGGREQYF.

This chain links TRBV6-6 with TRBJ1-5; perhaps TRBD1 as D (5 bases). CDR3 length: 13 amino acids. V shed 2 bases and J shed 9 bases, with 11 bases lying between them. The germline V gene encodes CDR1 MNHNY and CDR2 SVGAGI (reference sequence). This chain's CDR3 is CASSYGGSGPQHF. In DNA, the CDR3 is TGTGCCAGCAGTTACGGGGGGTCCGGGCCCCAGCATTTT.

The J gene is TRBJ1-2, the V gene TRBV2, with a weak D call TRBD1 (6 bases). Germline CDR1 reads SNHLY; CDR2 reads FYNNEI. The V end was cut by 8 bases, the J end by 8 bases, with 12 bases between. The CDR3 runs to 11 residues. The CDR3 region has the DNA TGTGCCAGCCGACAGGAGTGGGGCTACACCTTC. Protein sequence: CASRQEWGYTF.

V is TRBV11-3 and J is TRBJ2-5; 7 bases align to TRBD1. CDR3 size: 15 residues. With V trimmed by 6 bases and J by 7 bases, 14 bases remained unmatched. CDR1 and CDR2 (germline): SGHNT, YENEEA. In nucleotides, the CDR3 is TGTGCCAGCAGTCCCCCGAGGGGGCCTCACGGGACCCAGTACTTC. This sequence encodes CASSPPRGPHGTQYF.

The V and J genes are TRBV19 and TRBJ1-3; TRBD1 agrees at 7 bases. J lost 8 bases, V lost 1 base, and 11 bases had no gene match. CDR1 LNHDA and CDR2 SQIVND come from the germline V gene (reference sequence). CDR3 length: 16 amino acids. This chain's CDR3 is CASSIVPEGGIDTIYF. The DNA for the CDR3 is TGTGCCAGTAGTATAGTCCCGGAAGGGGGCATCGACACCATATATTTT.

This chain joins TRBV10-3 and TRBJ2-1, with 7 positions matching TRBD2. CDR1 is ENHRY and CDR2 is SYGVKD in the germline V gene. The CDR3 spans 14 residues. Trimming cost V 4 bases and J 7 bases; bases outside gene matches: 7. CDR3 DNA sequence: TGTGCCATCAGTGCGGCGGGAGTGAGGAATGAGCAGTTCTTC. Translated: CAISAAGVRNEQFF.

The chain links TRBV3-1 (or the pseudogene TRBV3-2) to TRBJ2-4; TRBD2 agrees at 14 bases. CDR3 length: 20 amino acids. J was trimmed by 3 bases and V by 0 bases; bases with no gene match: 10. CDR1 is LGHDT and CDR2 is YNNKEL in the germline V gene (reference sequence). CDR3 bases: TGTGCCAGCAGCCAAGATCCCCGACTAGCGGGAGGGCTGGGCAAAAACATTCAGTACTTC. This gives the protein CASSQDPRLAGGLGKNIQYF.

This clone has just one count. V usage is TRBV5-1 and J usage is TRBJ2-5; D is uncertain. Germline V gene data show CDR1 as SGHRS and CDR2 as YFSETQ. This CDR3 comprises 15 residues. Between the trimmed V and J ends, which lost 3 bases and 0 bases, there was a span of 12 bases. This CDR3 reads CASSSHPEYQETQYF. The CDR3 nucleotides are TGCGCCAGCAGCTCCCACCCCGAGTACCAAGAGACCCAGTACTTC.

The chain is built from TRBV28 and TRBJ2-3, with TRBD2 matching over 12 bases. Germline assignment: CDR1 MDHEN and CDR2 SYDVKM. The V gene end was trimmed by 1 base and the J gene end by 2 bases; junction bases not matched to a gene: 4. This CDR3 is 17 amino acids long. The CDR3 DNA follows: TGTGCCAGCAGTTTATTTGGACTAGCGGGGATCACAGATACGCAGTATTTT. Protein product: CASSLFGLAGITDTQYF.

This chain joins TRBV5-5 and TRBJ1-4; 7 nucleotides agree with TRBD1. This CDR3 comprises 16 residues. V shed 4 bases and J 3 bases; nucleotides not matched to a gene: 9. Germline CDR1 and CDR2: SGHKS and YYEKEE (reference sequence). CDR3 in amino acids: CASSIGGLGANEKLFF. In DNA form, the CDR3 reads TGTGCCAGCAGCATAGGGGGCTTGGGAGCTAATGAAAAACTGTTTTTT.

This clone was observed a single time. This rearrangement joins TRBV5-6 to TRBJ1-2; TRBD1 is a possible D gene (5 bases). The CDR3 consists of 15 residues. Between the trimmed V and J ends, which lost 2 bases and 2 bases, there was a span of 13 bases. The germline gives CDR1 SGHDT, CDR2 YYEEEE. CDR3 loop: CASSFRARTNYGYTF. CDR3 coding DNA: TGTGCCAGCAGCTTTCGGGCCAGGACAAACTATGGCTACACCTTC.

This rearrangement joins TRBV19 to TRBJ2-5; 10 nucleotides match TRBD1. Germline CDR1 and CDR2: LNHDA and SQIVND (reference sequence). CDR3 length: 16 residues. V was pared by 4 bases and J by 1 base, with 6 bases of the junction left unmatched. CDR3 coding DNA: TGTGCCAGTAGTAGCGGGGGACAGGGGCGCCAAGAGACCCAGTACTTC. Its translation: CASSSGGQGRQETQYF.

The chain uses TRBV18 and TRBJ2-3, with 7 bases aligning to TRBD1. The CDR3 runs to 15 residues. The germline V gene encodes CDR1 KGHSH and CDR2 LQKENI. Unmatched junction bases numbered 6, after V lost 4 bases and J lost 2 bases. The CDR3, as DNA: TGTGCCAGCTCACGCTCAACAGGGGTCACAGATACGCAGTATTTT. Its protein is CASSRSTGVTDTQYF. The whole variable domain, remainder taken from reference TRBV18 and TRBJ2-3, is NAGVMQNPRHLVRRRGQEARLRCSPMKGHSHVYWYRQLPEEGLKFMVYLQKENIIDESGMPKERFSAEFPKEGPSILRIQQVVRGDSAAYFCASSRSTGVTDTQYFGPGTRLTVL.

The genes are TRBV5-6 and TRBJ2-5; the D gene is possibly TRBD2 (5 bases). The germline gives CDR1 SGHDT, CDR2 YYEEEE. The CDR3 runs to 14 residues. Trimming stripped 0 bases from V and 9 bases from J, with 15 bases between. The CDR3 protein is CASSLVSGSGAQYF. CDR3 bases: TGTGCCAGCAGCTTGGTGTCGGGGTCGGGCGCCCAGTACTTC.